The sequence of this T cell receptor (beta chain) was determined in a study of CD8 T cells in Susac syndrome. Study observations and caveats: Individuals included in the TCR sequencing and HLA analysis were acknowledged by the study to be relatively few in number.

This CDR3 has 14 residues. The V end lost 3 bases, the J end lost 2 bases, and 11 bases lay between the germline ends. Germline lookup yields CDR1 LNHDA and CDR2 SQIVND (reference sequence). The study used treatment-naive patients who had stable or active relapsing-remitting disease as multiple sclerosis controls. Both CD4+ and CD8+ T cells were negatively isolated, and TEMRA cells underwent FACS enrichment. As for this clonotype: The antigen remains unidentified.

cDNA came from about 0.5 to 1 ug RNA primed by random hexamers. TCR beta CDR3 was amplified by immunoSEQ multiplex PCR. This amplification extended across 54 Vbeta and 13 Jbeta segments. MiXCR, run by TCRdb on the immunoSEQ multiplex PCR reads, gives a single entry per CDR3 protein. Of some 140,000 distinct CDR3 sequences listed, 75% to 90% are singletons. This receptor was taken from a human donor with multiple sclerosis. Sequencing was performed on CD8+ T cells from PBMCs. The V gene is TRBV19, the J gene TRBJ2-7; D may correspond to TRBD1 or TRBD2 (5 bases each). The CDR3 region is CASSMGEQPYEQYF. The CDR3 DNA follows: TGTGCCAGTAGTATGGGGGAGCAGCCCTACGAGCAGTACTTC. Combining the CDR3 with reference TRBV19 and TRBJ2-7 gives the whole variable domain DGGITQSPKYLFRKEGQNVTLSCEQNLNHDAMYWYRQDPGQGLRLIYYSQIVNDFQKGDIAEGYSVSREKKESFPLTVTSAQKNPTAFYLCASSMGEQPYEQYFGPGTRLTVT.